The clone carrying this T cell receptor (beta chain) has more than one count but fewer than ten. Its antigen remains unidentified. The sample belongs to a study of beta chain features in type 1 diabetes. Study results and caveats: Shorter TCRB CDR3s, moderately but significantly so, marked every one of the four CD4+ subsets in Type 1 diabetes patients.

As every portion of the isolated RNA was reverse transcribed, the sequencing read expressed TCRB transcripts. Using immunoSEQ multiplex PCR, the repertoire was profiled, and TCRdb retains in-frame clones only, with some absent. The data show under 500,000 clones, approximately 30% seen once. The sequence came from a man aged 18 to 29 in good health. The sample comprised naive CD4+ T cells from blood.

As DNA, the CDR3 is TGTGCCAGCAGCCCTTTGACAGGGGAATGGGACGAGCAGTACTTC. It yields the protein CASSPLTGEWDEQYF. The chain uses TRBV7-9 and TRBJ2-7; 8 nucleotides line up with TRBD1. V shed 5 bases, J shed 5 bases, and the junction held 11 bases outside the gene matches. The CDR3 length is 15 residues. Germline V lookup: CDR1 SEHNR, CDR2 FQNEAQ (reference sequence).